Listed below are T cell receptor beta chains from one sample, sequenced in a study of long-term antiretroviral therapy in people with HIV. TCRdb's copy holds only in-frame clones and misses some; the assay was immunoSEQ multiplex PCR. The sample records some 18,000 clones, approximately 80% being singletons. The sample was unsorted PBMCs, taken 0.1 years before starting antiretroviral therapy. These receptors were taken from a man between 18 and 35 years old with HIV. Both conserved end residues are part of each CDR3. D genes are given only for firm matches. Where a row states a size, it is once, few, many or the class of an expanded clone; other rows omit it.

V: TRBV5-6; D: NA; J: TRBJ1-1; size: NA; CDR3: CASSLGRNTEAFF; DNA: TGTGCCAGCAGCTTGGGGCGGAACACTGAAGCTTTCTTT
V: TRBV20-1; D: NA; J: TRBJ1-2; size: once; CDR3: CSAPKYGYTF; DNA: TGCAGTGCCCCAAAGTACGGCTACACCTTC
V: TRBV4-1; D: NA; J: TRBJ1-1; size: few; CDR3: CASSQDSGANTEAFF; DNA: TGCGCCAGCAGCCAAGATAGTGGGGCGAACACTGAAGCTTTCTTT
V: TRBV11-2; D: NA; J: TRBJ1-3; size: NA; CDR3: CASSLDGSSGNTIYF; DNA: TGTGCCAGCAGCTTAGATGGGAGCTCTGGAAACACCATATATTTT
V: TRBV10-3; D: TRBD2; J: TRBJ2-5; size: NA; CDR3: CAIRWTSGETQYF; DNA: TGTGCCATCAGATGGACTAGTGGTGAGACCCAGTACTTC
V: TRBV6-6; D: NA; J: TRBJ1-1; size: NA; CDR3: CASSYTRDAEAFF; DNA: TGTGCCAGCAGTTACACCCGGGACGCCGAAGCTTTCTTT
V: TRBV4-2; D: NA; J: TRBJ1-1; size: NA; CDR3: CASSQDGGVGTEAFF; DNA: TGTGCCAGCAGCCAAGATGGAGGGGTGGGAACTGAAGCTTTCTTT
V: TRBV7-8; D: TRBD2; J: TRBJ2-1; size: NA; CDR3: CASSNRSPSGAYNEQFF; DNA: TGTGCCAGCAGCAACCGATCCCCTAGCGGTGCCTACAATGAGCAGTTCTTC
V: TRBV11-2; D: NA; J: TRBJ2-7; size: NA; CDR3: CASSRAPGEYEEQYF; DNA: TGTGCCAGCAGCCGAGCTCCGGGGGAATACGAAGAGCAGTACTTC
V: TRBV19; D: TRBD1; J: TRBJ2-1; size: NA; CDR3: CATQQGAWEQFF; DNA: TGTGCCACCCAACAGGGGGCATGGGAGCAGTTCTTC
V: TRBV6-1; D: NA; J: TRBJ1-5; size: NA; CDR3: CASSVRGGNQPQHF; DNA: TGTGCCAGCAGTGTCAGAGGGGGGAATCAGCCCCAGCATTTT
V: TRBV18; D: TRBD2; J: TRBJ2-1; size: NA; CDR3: CASSPPELAGGRDEQFF; DNA: TGTGCCAGCTCCCCCCCCGAACTAGCGGGAGGACGAGATGAGCAGTTCTTC
V: TRBV28; D: NA; J: TRBJ2-7; size: NA; CDR3: CASSRTSYEQYF; DNA: TGTGCCAGCAGTCGCACCTCCTACGAGCAGTACTTC
V: TRBV5-1; D: NA; J: TRBJ2-7; size: NA; CDR3: CASSLGQSYEQYF; DNA: TGCGCCAGCAGCTTGGGTCAGTCCTACGAGCAGTACTTC
V: TRBV4-1; D: NA; J: TRBJ1-2; size: once; CDR3: CASSQDKGTGAGANYGYTF; DNA: TGCGCCAGCAGCCAAGATAAGGGGACCGGAGCGGGGGCTAACTATGGCTACACCTTC
V: TRBV28; D: NA; J: TRBJ1-1; size: NA; CDR3: CASSHPKGVDTEAFF; DNA: TGTGCCAGCAGTCATCCAAAGGGGGTGGACACTGAAGCTTTCTTT
V: TRBV5-1; D: TRBD1; J: TRBJ2-5; size: NA; CDR3: CASSFTGVLSETQYF; DNA: TGCGCCAGCAGCTTTACAGGGGTATTATCAGAGACCCAGTACTTC
V: TRBV6-5; D: TRBD1; J: TRBJ2-2; size: NA; CDR3: CASSYGPTGPTGELFF; DNA: TGTGCCAGCAGTTACGGCCCGACAGGGCCCACCGGGGAGCTGTTTTTT
V: TRBV25-1; D: TRBD2; J: TRBJ2-3; size: NA; CDR3: CASSITQQTSGGGDTQYF; DNA: TGTGCCAGCAGCATCACCCAGCAAACTAGCGGGGGGGGAGATACGCAGTATTTT
V: TRBV11-2; D: NA; J: TRBJ2-1; size: NA; CDR3: CASSLNPLGTLDEQFF; DNA: TGTGCCAGCAGCTTAAATCCCTTGGGGACGTTGGATGAGCAGTTCTTC
V: TRBV14; D: NA; J: TRBJ2-5; size: NA; CDR3: CASSQGSWELQTQYF; DNA: TGTGCCAGCAGCCAAGGTAGTTGGGAGCTACAGACCCAGTACTTC
V: TRBV5-4; D: NA; J: TRBJ1-5; size: NA; CDR3: CASSQTSRGNSNQPQHF; DNA: TGTGCCAGCAGCCAGACATCTCGGGGAAATAGCAATCAGCCCCAGCATTTT
V: TRBV4-3; D: TRBD2; J: TRBJ2-7; size: NA; CDR3: CASSQSPTSGWEQYF; DNA: TGCGCCAGCAGCCAATCTCCGACTAGCGGATGGGAGCAGTACTTC
V: TRBV20-1; D: NA; J: TRBJ2-1; size: NA; CDR3: CSASIPREQFF; DNA: TGCAGTGCTAGCATCCCCAGGGAGCAGTTCTTC
V: TRBV29-1; D: NA; J: TRBJ1-4; size: NA; CDR3: CSVGRAPAEKLFF; DNA: TGCAGCGTTGGGAGGGCCCCGGCCGAAAAACTGTTTTTT
V: TRBV19; D: NA; J: TRBJ2-6; size: NA; CDR3: CASSMAETLSGANVLTF; DNA: TGTGCCAGTAGTATGGCCGAGACACTATCTGGGGCCAACGTCCTGACTTTC
V: TRBV9; D: NA; J: TRBJ1-5; size: medium-sized; CDR3: CASSVTAWGDQPQHF; DNA: TGTGCCAGCAGCGTAACCGCGTGGGGGGATCAGCCCCAGCATTTT
V: TRBV5-1; D: TRBD2; J: TRBJ2-5; size: NA; CDR3: CASSLGRTSGGEKPREAQYF; DNA: TGCGCCAGCAGCTTGGGCAGGACTAGCGGGGGGGAGAAACCAAGAGAGGCCCAGTACTTC
V: TRBV5-6; D: NA; J: TRBJ1-5; size: NA; CDR3: CASSLGTGSGAQHF; DNA: TGTGCCAGCAGCTTGGGAACAGGGAGCGGGGCCCAGCATTTT
V: TRBV7-8; D: TRBD1; J: TRBJ2-7; size: NA; CDR3: CASSSASRQGAEQYF; DNA: TGTGCCAGCAGCTCGGCCTCAAGACAGGGAGCCGAGCAGTACTTC
V: TRBV6-4; D: TRBD2; J: TRBJ2-1; size: NA; CDR3: CASSGTSGGANEQFF; DNA: TGTGCCAGCAGTGGCACTAGCGGGGGGGCGAATGAGCAGTTCTTC
V: TRBV9; D: TRBD2; J: TRBJ2-1; size: NA; CDR3: CASSVVVSGYNEQFF; DNA: TGTGCCAGCAGCGTAGTGGTTAGCGGGTACAATGAGCAGTTCTTC
V: TRBV28; D: NA; J: TRBJ2-7; size: once; CDR3: CASSFLTYEQYF; DNA: TGTGCCAGCAGTTTCCTAACCTACGAGCAGTACTTC
V: TRBV5-6; D: TRBD1; J: TRBJ1-6; size: once; CDR3: CASSLLPGQGGNSPLHF; DNA: TGTGCCAGCAGCTTGTTACCGGGACAGGGGGGAAATTCACCCCTCCACTTT
V: TRBV7-9; D: TRBD2; J: TRBJ2-3; size: NA; CDR3: CASRRTSGLSTDTQYF; DNA: TGTGCCAGCAGACGGACTAGCGGTCTGAGCACAGATACGCAGTATTTT
V: TRBV2; D: NA; J: TRBJ1-2; size: NA; CDR3: CASSPQVNYGYTF; DNA: TGTGCCAGCAGTCCCCAAGTTAACTATGGCTACACCTTC
V: TRBV5-5; D: TRBD1; J: TRBJ2-7; size: NA; CDR3: CASSTRQGAAYEQYF; DNA: TGTGCCAGCAGCACGCGACAGGGGGCGGCCTACGAGCAGTACTTC
V: TRBV6-5; D: TRBD2; J: TRBJ2-7; size: few; CDR3: CASSYSSRGYEQYF; DNA: TGTGCCAGCAGTTACTCGTCGCGGGGGTACGAGCAGTACTTC
V: TRBV7-9; D: NA; J: TRBJ2-6; size: NA; CDR3: CASSRETDPYSGANVLTF; DNA: TGTGCCAGCAGCCGAGAGACAGACCCGTACTCTGGGGCCAACGTCCTGACTTTC
V: TRBV7-8; D: TRBD1; J: TRBJ1-5; size: NA; CDR3: CASSTGTGVSQPQHF; DNA: TGTGCCAGCAGCACCGGGACAGGGGTGAGTCAGCCCCAGCATTTT
V: TRBV5-6; D: NA; J: TRBJ1-5; size: NA; CDR3: CASSWGANQPQHF; DNA: TGTGCCAGCAGCTGGGGGGCCAATCAGCCCCAGCATTTT
V: TRBV28; D: TRBD2; J: TRBJ2-1; size: few; CDR3: CASSFSGGYNEQFF; DNA: TGTGCCAGCAGTTTTAGCGGGGGTTACAATGAGCAGTTCTTC
V: TRBV7-6; D: TRBD2; J: TRBJ2-1; size: NA; CDR3: CASSSYSLAGGGEQFF; DNA: TGTGCCAGCAGCTCCTATAGTCTAGCGGGAGGGGGTGAGCAGTTCTTC
V: TRBV19; D: NA; J: TRBJ1-1; size: large; CDR3: CASSFLRTEAFF; DNA: TGTGCCAGTAGTTTCTTGCGAACTGAAGCTTTCTTT
V: TRBV9; D: NA; J: TRBJ2-1; size: NA; CDR3: CASSFYLQGSYNEQFF; DNA: TGTGCCAGCAGTTTCTACTTACAGGGAAGCTACAATGAGCAGTTCTTC
V: TRBV6-1; D: TRBD2; J: TRBJ2-7; size: once; CDR3: CASSEVLAGDSYEQYF; DNA: TGTGCCAGCAGTGAAGTGTTAGCGGGAGATTCCTACGAGCAGTACTTC
V: TRBV7-2; D: TRBD1; J: TRBJ1-1; size: once; CDR3: CASSSQGGYTEAFF; DNA: TGTGCCAGCAGCTCTCAGGGGGGATACACTGAAGCTTTCTTT
V: TRBV2; D: NA; J: TRBJ1-5; size: NA; CDR3: CASRQGSNNQPQHF; DNA: TGTGCCAGCAGACAGGGAAGTAACAATCAGCCCCAGCATTTT
V: TRBV7-2; D: NA; J: TRBJ2-1; size: NA; CDR3: CASSLAGTDNEQFF; DNA: TGTGCCAGCAGCTTAGCCGGGACTGACAATGAGCAGTTCTTC
V: TRBV2; D: TRBD1; J: TRBJ2-7; size: NA; CDR3: CASTSRNGQGPYEQYF; DNA: TGTGCCAGCACTTCCCGTAACGGACAGGGCCCCTACGAGCAGTACTTC
V: TRBV5-1; D: TRBD1; J: TRBJ1-5; size: NA; CDR3: CASSLEGQGTGQPQHF; DNA: TGCGCCAGCAGCCTGGAGGGACAGGGGACAGGTCAGCCCCAGCATTTT
V: TRBV5-1; D: TRBD1; J: TRBJ2-6; size: NA; CDR3: CASSPQGAGANVLTF; DNA: TGCGCCAGCAGCCCCCAGGGGGCCGGGGCCAACGTCCTGACTTTC
V: TRBV7-7; D: NA; J: TRBJ1-1; size: NA; CDR3: CASSLEEGTEAFF; DNA: TGTGCCAGCAGCTTAGAGGAGGGCACTGAAGCTTTCTTT
V: TRBV19; D: NA; J: TRBJ1-5; size: medium-sized; CDR3: CASRVAGGSNQPQHF; DNA: TGTGCCAGTAGGGTGGCAGGCGGTAGCAATCAGCCCCAGCATTTT